This TCR beta chain emerged from a study of blood T cell repertoires in COVID-19. Study-wide background: From T cells, B-cell-depleted T cells, or PBMCs came the material, which was cDNA or gDNA.

Original handling: The authors estimated nucleated cell counts from reference gene primer amplification. This table comes from immunoSEQ multiplex PCR, and its TCRdb copy is limited to in-frame clones, with some not included. V and J calls and clone size are as listed in that table; D and trimming were resolved from the DNA. The sample lists about 300,000 clones, roughly 90% occurring once. The trim removed 3 bases at V and 4 bases at J, leaving 7 bases unmatched. Germline V gives CDR1 MNHEY, CDR2 SMNVEV (reference sequence). This CDR3 comprises 15 residues. This sequence originates from a man aged 40-55 years with acute or convalescent COVID-19. The chain has TRBV27 and TRBJ1-2; 8 nucleotides match TRBD1. The sample was peripheral blood. The CDR3: CASSFGTGFSYGYTF. The CDR3 DNA follows: TGTGCCAGCAGTTTTGGGACAGGATTCAGCTATGGCTACACCTTC.